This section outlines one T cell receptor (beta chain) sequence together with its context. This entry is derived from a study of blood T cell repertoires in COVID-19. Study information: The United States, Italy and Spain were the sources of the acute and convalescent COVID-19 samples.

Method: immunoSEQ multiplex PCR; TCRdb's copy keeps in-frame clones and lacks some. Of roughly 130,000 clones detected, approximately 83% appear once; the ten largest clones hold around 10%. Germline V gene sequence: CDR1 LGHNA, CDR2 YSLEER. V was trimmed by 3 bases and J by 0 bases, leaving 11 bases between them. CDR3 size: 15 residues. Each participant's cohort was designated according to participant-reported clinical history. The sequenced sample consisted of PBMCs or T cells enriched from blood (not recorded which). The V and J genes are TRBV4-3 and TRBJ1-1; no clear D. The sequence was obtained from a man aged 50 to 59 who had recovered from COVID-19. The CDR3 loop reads CASSQFHILNTEAFF. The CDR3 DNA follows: TGCGCCAGCAGCCAGTTTCACATCTTGAACACTGAAGCTTTCTTT.